This is a list of T cell receptor beta chains from one sample in a study of shared clonotypes between healthy human individuals. Generated by immunoSEQ multiplex PCR, the TCRdb table keeps only in-frame clones and is missing some. The table records some 1.4 million clones, roughly 96% of them present only once. What was sequenced was naive CD4+ T cells sorted from blood. The receptors stem from a man in his thirties or forties in good health. Each CDR3 is given with its conserved first and last residue. A D gene is named only where the DNA matches it firmly. Size is omitted from some rows. Given values are once, few, many or a class for expanded clones.

D	size	length	J	V	CDR3	DNA
TRBD1	NA	15	TRBJ2-7	TRBV9	CASSVEQGVLYEQYF	TGTGCCAGCAGCGTGGAACAGGGGGTGCTCTACGAGCAGTACTTC
TRBD2	NA	18	TRBJ2-1	TRBV10-2	CASNSGLAGGNSYNEQFF	TGCGCCAGTAACTCGGGACTAGCGGGAGGAAACTCCTACAATGAGCAGTTCTTC
TRBD2	NA	18	TRBJ2-4	TRBV18	CASSPPVLAGGSKNIQYF	TGTGCCAGCTCACCACCGGTCCTAGCGGGAGGATCCAAAAACATTCAGTACTTC
TRBD1	NA	16	TRBJ2-4	TRBV9	CASSPGTGATGTIQYF	TGTGCCAGCAGCCCCGGGACAGGGGCCACGGGGACTATTCAGTACTTC
NA	NA	14	TRBJ2-7	TRBV28	CASSSPGGSYEQYF	TGTGCCAGCAGTTCCCCTGGCGGTTCCTACGAGCAGTACTTC
NA	NA	14	TRBJ2-7	TRBV29-1	CSVVVFGVSYEQYF	TGCAGCGTTGTAGTATTCGGGGTTTCCTACGAGCAGTACTTC
TRBD1	NA	14	TRBJ1-1	TRBV9	CASSPRGQSEGAFF	TGTGCCAGCAGCCCGAGGGGACAGTCCGAGGGGGCTTTCTTT
NA	NA	15	TRBJ2-1	TRBV19	CASSTTGTSNNEQFF	TGTGCCAGTAGTACGACCGGGACTTCGAACAATGAGCAGTTCTTC
TRBD1	once	13	TRBJ2-7	TRBV29-1	CSVAPGQATLQYF	TGCAGCGTTGCGCCGGGACAGGCAACCTTGCAGTACTTC
NA	once	12	TRBJ2-1	TRBV28	CASRERDNEQFF	TGTGCCAGCAGAGAAAGGGACAATGAGCAGTTCTTC
NA	NA	13	TRBJ2-3	TRBV19	CASNTGHTDTQYF	TGTGCCAGTAACACAGGGCACACAGATACGCAGTATTTT
NA	NA	13	TRBJ2-2	TRBV11-3	CASSDTGPGELFF	TGTGCCAGCAGCGATACAGGGCCCGGGGAGCTGTTTTTT
NA	once	13	TRBJ1-5	TRBV14	CASSYGQYQPQHF	TGTGCCAGCAGCTACGGACAGTATCAGCCCCAGCATTTT
NA	NA	15	TRBJ2-6	TRBV28	CASRRQGFGANVLTF	TGTGCCAGCAGGCGGCAGGGGTTCGGGGCCAACGTCCTGACTTTC
TRBD2	once	16	TRBJ2-1	TRBV5-1	CASSTTSGSSYNEQFF	TGCGCCAGCAGCACCACTAGCGGGAGTTCCTACAATGAGCAGTTCTTC
NA	NA	12	TRBJ2-6	TRBV6-5	CASGSGANVLTF	TGTGCCAGCGGCTCTGGGGCCAACGTCCTGACTTTC
NA	NA	14	TRBJ1-2	TRBV28	CASSLLGEINGYTF	TGTGCCAGCAGTTTATTAGGGGAGATAAATGGCTACACCTTC
NA	NA	13	TRBJ2-7	TRBV27	CASSFRYDYEQYF	TGTGCCAGCAGTTTCCGCTACGACTACGAGCAGTACTTC
NA	NA	17	TRBJ2-5	TRBV7-6	CASSLAVGAGRDGSQYF	TGTGCCAGCAGCTTAGCAGTAGGGGCCGGGCGGGATGGGTCCCAGTACTTC
TRBD1	NA	14	TRBJ2-7	TRBV6-5	CASRMGQGSYEQYF	TGTGCCAGCAGGATGGGACAGGGCTCCTACGAGCAGTACTTC
TRBD1	NA	16	TRBJ1-2	TRBV11-3	CASSKRGQVSDYGYTF	TGTGCCAGCAGCAAACGCGGACAGGTCTCAGACTATGGCTACACCTTC
NA	NA	15	TRBJ1-5	TRBV28	CASSVRGFGNQPQHF	TGTGCCAGCAGTGTCAGGGGCTTTGGCAATCAGCCCCAGCATTTT
NA	NA	14	TRBJ1-1	TRBV7-9	CASSALRGRTEAFF	TGTGCCAGCAGCGCTCTCAGGGGTCGGACTGAAGCTTTCTTT
TRBD1	NA	15	TRBJ2-2	TRBV5-1	CASSRNRGRAGELFF	TGCGCCAGCAGTCGCAACAGGGGTAGGGCCGGGGAGCTGTTTTTT
NA	NA	13	TRBJ2-7	TRBV6-6	CATMDGGPHEQYF	TGTGCCACCATGGATGGAGGGCCCCACGAGCAGTACTTC
NA	NA	13	TRBJ1-1	TRBV7-2	CASSLFRSTEAFF	TGTGCCAGCAGCTTATTTCGCAGCACTGAAGCTTTCTTT
NA	NA	13	TRBJ1-4	TRBV7-9	CASSLVAEEKLFF	TGTGCCAGCAGCTTAGTGGCAGAGGAAAAACTGTTTTTT
TRBD2	NA	15	TRBJ2-3	TRBV7-2	CASSPRGGRSDTQYF	TGTGCCAGCAGCCCACGGGGCGGGAGGTCAGATACGCAGTATTTT
NA	NA	13	TRBJ1-2	TRBV28	CASSSAGVYGYTF	TGTGCCAGCAGTTCCGCTGGGGTCTATGGCTACACCTTC
NA	NA	15	TRBJ2-1	TRBV5-5	CASSREPLGTPEQFF	TGTGCCAGCAGCCGTGAACCTTTGGGGACTCCCGAGCAGTTCTTC
TRBD2	NA	16	TRBJ2-1	TRBV5-1	CASSLEPSGKVNEQFF	TGCGCCAGCAGCTTGGAGCCTAGCGGGAAAGTTAATGAGCAGTTCTTC
TRBD1	NA	16	TRBJ2-2	TRBV5-1	CASSLVGTGATGELFF	TGCGCCAGCAGCTTGGTGGGGACAGGGGCCACCGGGGAGCTGTTTTTT
TRBD1	NA	14	TRBJ1-2	TRBV28	CASSRSTGENGYTF	TGTGCCAGCAGCCGATCGACAGGGGAAAATGGCTACACCTTC
NA	NA	15	TRBJ2-7	TRBV6-5	CASSYWRGLSYEQYF	TGTGCCAGCAGTTACTGGCGGGGGCTCTCCTACGAGCAGTACTTC
TRBD1	NA	15	TRBJ2-7	TRBV5-1	CASSDPGQGVNEQYF	TGCGCCAGCAGCGATCCGGGACAGGGCGTCAACGAGCAGTACTTC
NA	NA	14	TRBJ2-2	TRBV7-9	CATDTNLNTGELFF	TGTGCCACCGATACTAACCTGAACACCGGGGAGCTGTTTTTT